The 31 T cell receptor beta chains below come from one sample, sequenced in a study of blood T cell repertoires in COVID-19. Produced via immunoSEQ multiplex PCR; TCRdb's table is partial and in-frame only. This table has around 230,000 clones, 85% to 90% appearing once. Material: peripheral blood. Receptors originate from a man aged 45-60 years with COVID-19, enrolled during active disease.

The count of this clone is one. The chain combines TRBV10-3 with TRBJ1-2, with D uncertain. The CDR3 spans 12 residues. CDR1 is ENHRY, CDR2 SYGVKD, per germline. Trimming removed 6 bases at V and 8 bases at J, with 13 bases between. The CDR3 DNA reads TGTGCCATCAGCTCCGCCGGGAACGGCTACACCTTC. Translated, it gives CAISSAGNGYTF.

The CDR3 sequence is CASSLGGGAYEQYF. CDR3 in DNA: TGTGCCAGCAGCTTAGGGGGCGGTGCCTACGAGCAGTACTTC. The chain has TRBV7-2 and TRBJ2-7; possibly TRBD1 for D (5 bases). The CDR3 length is 14 residues. V dropped 1 base and J dropped 2 bases, with 9 bases sitting between them. Germline CDR1 is SGHTA and CDR2 is FQGNSA.

V and J are TRBV2 and TRBJ1-5; TRBD1 agrees at 8 bases. Germline CDR1 is SNHLY and CDR2 is FYNNEI. CDR3 length: 14 amino acids. Trimming removed 6 bases from V and 7 bases from J; junction bases left unmatched: 8. The CDR3 DNA reads TGTGCCAGCAGATCAGGGGGCGAAGGGCAGCCCCAGCATTTT. Residues: CASRSGGEGQPQHF.

The chain is built from TRBV7-3 and TRBJ2-2; 9 positions match TRBD2. Per the germline V gene, CDR1 is SGHTA and CDR2 is FQGTGA. V dropped 0 bases and J dropped 8; count of bases not matched to a gene: 10. The CDR3 extends over 17 amino acids. CDR3 DNA sequence: TGTGCCAGCAGCTTAACGTTGGTAGCGGGAGTATCTGGGGAGCTGTTTTTT. Its protein product is CASSLTLVAGVSGELFF. The whole variable domain, remainder taken from reference TRBV7-3 and TRBJ2-2, is GAGVSQTPSNKVTEKGKYVELRCDPISGHTALYWYRQSLGQGPEFLIYFQGTGAADDSGLPNDRFFAVRPEGSVSTLKIQRTERGDSAVYLCASSLTLVAGVSGELFFGEGSRLTVL.

For this clone: This specimen includes other DNA sequences encoding the same CDR3. V gene TRBV7-9 combines with J gene TRBJ2-7; D may be TRBD2 (6 bases). The CDR3 has 14 residues. V dropped 3 bases and J dropped 0 bases, with 9 bases sitting between them. Germline V gene lookup returns CDR1 SEHNR and CDR2 FQNEAQ (reference sequence). The CDR3 loop reads CASSFGGSSYEQYF. In nucleotides, the CDR3 is TGTGCCAGCAGCTTCGGAGGGAGCTCCTACGAGCAGTACTTC.

V and J are TRBV27 and TRBJ2-3; D is perhaps TRBD1 (6 bases). The V gene lost 4 bases and the J gene lost 0 bases, with 14 bases spanning the gap. The CDR3 is 16 amino acids. Germline values: CDR1 MNHEY, CDR2 SMNVEV (reference sequence). CDR3 amino acids: CASSSWGLASTDTQYF. The CDR3 nucleotides are TGTGCCAGCAGTTCCTGGGGGCTAGCCAGCACAGATACGCAGTATTTT.

V gene TRBV2 combines with J gene TRBJ1-5, with 7 bases matching TRBD1. Germline V lookup: CDR1 SNHLY, CDR2 FYNNEI. The CDR3 is made up of 15 amino acids. Losses at the gene ends were 4 bases for V and 7 bases for J; bases not matched to a gene: 10. The CDR3 nucleotides read TGTGCCAGCAGTGGGATTAGGGGGCGCGGACAGCCCCAGCATTTT. Translated, it gives CASSGIRGRGQPQHF.

This chain connects TRBV9 to TRBJ2-2; a weak D match, TRBD1 (5 bases). With 3 bases removed from V and 0 bases from J, the gap between germline ends came to 9 bases. Germline CDR1 SGDLS, CDR2 YYNGEE. The CDR3 has 15 residues. The DNA of the CDR3 is TGTGCCAGCAGCGCGACAGAACCGAACACCGGGGAGCTGTTTTTT. Protein: CASSATEPNTGELFF. Using reference TRBV9 and TRBJ2-2 for the parts outside the CDR3, the full variable domain is DSGVTQTPKHLITATGQRVTLRCSPRSGDLSVYWYQQSLDQGLQFLIQYYNGEERAKGNILERFSAQQFPDLHSELNLSSLELGDSALYFCASSATEPNTGELFFGEGSRLTVL.

This chain links TRBV28 with TRBJ1-1, with no clear D. Looked up from germline, CDR1 is MDHEN and CDR2 is SYDVKM. This CDR3 contains 12 residues. V dropped 7 bases and J dropped 5 bases, with 11 bases sitting between them. This CDR3 is CASKAQLTEAFF. The CDR3 DNA reads TGTGCCAGCAAAGCTCAACTGACTGAAGCTTTCTTT. The whole variable domain, filled in from reference TRBV28 and TRBJ1-1, reads DVKVTQSSRYLVKRTGEKVFLECVQDMDHENMFWYRQDPGLGLRLIYFSYDVKMKEKGDIPEGYSVSREKKERFSLILESASTNQTSMYLCASKAQLTEAFFGQGTRLTVV.

The chain uses TRBV12-3 or TRBV12-4 and TRBJ1-1, with unresolved D. V lost 6 bases, J lost 4 bases, and 9 bases lay in between. This CDR3 contains 12 residues. The chain's CDR3 is CASRRRSTEAFF. Here the CDR3 DNA reads TGTGCCAGCAGACGGAGAAGCACTGAAGCTTTCTTT.

This clone was detected only once. The gene calls are TRBV19 and TRBJ1-1; D unresolved. The CDR3 is 13 residues long. Trimming pared 3 bases from V and 3 bases from J, leaving 8 bases between. Germline lookup yields CDR1 LNHDA and CDR2 SQIVND (reference sequence). The CDR3 loop reads CASSMGGDTEAFF. The CDR3 DNA sequence: TGTGCCAGTAGTATGGGTGGAGACACTGAAGCTTTCTTT.

This clone was observed a few times. The chain is built from TRBV3-1 (or the pseudogene TRBV3-2) and TRBJ1-3; possible D gene TRBD1, 6 bases. Germline CDR1 reads LGHDT; CDR2 reads YNNKEL (reference sequence). The CDR3 has 17 amino acids. Between the trimmed V and J ends, which lost 1 base and 3 bases, there was a span of 16 bases. The CDR3 sequence is CASSQVWGGGFGNTIYF. In DNA, the CDR3 is TGTGCCAGCAGCCAAGTTTGGGGGGGCGGTTTTGGAAACACCATATATTTT.

The chain recombines TRBV5-1 with TRBJ2-7; 10 bases align to TRBD1. Germline loops: CDR1 SGHRS, CDR2 YFSETQ. The V segment lost 3 bases and the J segment 5 bases; nucleotides outside the gene matches: 5. The CDR3 loop spans 14 amino acids. This CDR3 reads CASSSGTGVNEQYF. As DNA, the CDR3 is TGCGCCAGCAGCTCCGGGACAGGGGTGAACGAGCAGTACTTC. The full variable domain, completed using reference TRBV5-1 and TRBJ2-7, is KAGVTQTPRYLIKTRGQQVTLSCSPISGHRSVSWYQQTPGQGLQFLFEYFSETQRNKGNFPGRFSGRQFSNSRSEMNVSTLELGDSALYLCASSSGTGVNEQYFGPGTRLTVT.

V usage is TRBV5-1 and J usage is TRBJ1-3; 7 nucleotides agree with TRBD1. The CDR3 spans 16 residues. Germline V gene lookup returns CDR1 SGHRS and CDR2 YFSETQ. V was pared by 4 bases and J by 4 bases, with 11 bases of the junction left unmatched. The DNA of the CDR3 is TGCGCCAGCAGCCCCGGGGCGACAGGGTGGGGAAACACCATATATTTT. This encodes CASSPGATGWGNTIYF.

The CDR3 DNA is TGTGCCAGCAGTGAAGCGGGAGGACCCTATGGCTACACCTTC. As protein: CASSEAGGPYGYTF. This rearrangement joins TRBV2 to TRBJ1-2; D is ambiguous. Germline V gives CDR1 SNHLY, CDR2 FYNNEI. Deletions cut 0 bases from V and 4 bases from J, with 9 bases between. The CDR3 runs 14 residues.

V usage is TRBV19 and J usage is TRBJ1-2, with a tentative D call TRBD1 (6 bases). This CDR3 is built from 13 residues. The germline V gene encodes CDR1 LNHDA and CDR2 SQIVND (reference sequence). V was clipped by 4 bases and J by 6 bases, with 12 bases between them. For the CDR3, the DNA is TGTGCCAGTAGTAAACAGGGAAAGGATGGCTACACCTTC. Translation: CASSKQGKDGYTF. Full variable domain (missing parts from reference TRBV19 and TRBJ1-2): DGGITQSPKYLFRKEGQNVTLSCEQNLNHDAMYWYRQDPGQGLRLIYYSQIVNDFQKGDIAEGYSVSREKKESFPLTVTSAQKNPTAFYLCASSKQGKDGYTFGSGTRLTVV.

The chain recombines TRBV4-1 with TRBJ2-2; perhaps TRBD2 as D (6 bases). This CDR3 comprises 15 residues. The V end was cut by 0 bases, the J end by 5 bases, with 10 bases between. CDR1 and CDR2 from the germline V gene are MGHRA and YSYEKL. CDR3 sequence: CASSQDRGGTGELFF. In DNA form, the CDR3 reads TGCGCCAGCAGCCAAGATCGGGGAGGAACCGGGGAGCTGTTTTTT.

V gene TRBV21-1 combines with J gene TRBJ2-1; the table's D call TRBD2 went unverified against the DNA. TRBV21-1 is flagged as a pseudogene. CDR3 length: 14 residues. As DNA, the CDR3 is TGTGCCAGCAGTCAAAGCGGTCACGGGAAGGTGCAGTTCTTC. This translates into CASSQSGHGKVQFF.

The rearrangement uses TRBV29-1 and TRBJ1-2, with D possibly being TRBD1 (6 bases). There are 13 residues in the CDR3. Germline V gene data show CDR1 as SQVTM and CDR2 as ANQGSEA. V was clipped by 7 bases and J by 6 bases, with 18 bases between them. Here the CDR3 DNA reads TGCAGCGCCGTAACAGGGTTAGGGGATGGCTACACCTTC. Amino acids: CSAVTGLGDGYTF.

The chain combines TRBV6-5 with TRBJ1-1; D is possibly TRBD1 (5 bases). V lost 0 bases and J 6 bases, leaving 11 bases between the germline ends. Germline CDR1 is MNHEY and CDR2 is SVGAGI. This CDR3 has 14 residues. The CDR3 sequence is CASSYSRPQAEAFF. The DNA of the CDR3 is TGTGCCAGCAGTTACTCCCGCCCACAGGCTGAAGCTTTCTTT.

The chain couples TRBV3-1 (or the pseudogene TRBV3-2) to TRBJ1-2, with 7 positions matching TRBD1. CDR1 and CDR2 from the germline V gene are LGHDT and YNNKEL (reference sequence). J gave up 7 bases and V 0 bases, and 5 bases lay outside the gene matches. The CDR3 length is 14 residues. This chain's CDR3 is CASSQDQGVGGYTF. Here the CDR3 DNA reads TGTGCCAGCAGCCAAGATCAGGGGGTGGGTGGCTACACCTTC.

The chain is built from TRBV5-8 and TRBJ2-2; 15 nucleotides align to TRBD2. Looked up from germline, CDR1 is SGHTS and CDR2 is YDEGEE. The CDR3 length is 17 residues. With V trimmed by 5 bases and J by 5 bases, 7 bases remained unmatched. The DNA of the CDR3 is TGTGCCAGCAGTCTGGGACTAGCGGGAGGAAGTACCGGGGAGCTGTTTTTT. This gives the protein CASSLGLAGGSTGELFF.

The chain couples TRBV12-3 or TRBV12-4 to TRBJ2-1, with a tentative D call TRBD1 (6 bases). V dropped 8 bases and J dropped 8 bases, with 16 bases sitting between them. The CDR3 has 13 amino acids. The CDR3, as DNA: TGTGCCAGCCTTCGCACAGGGACGGATGAGCAGTTCTTC. This sequence encodes CASLRTGTDEQFF.

This chain connects TRBV19 to TRBJ1-5; TRBD1 might be the D (5 bases). Trimming left V 7 bases short and J 0 bases short, with 13 bases between. This CDR3 contains 15 residues. Germline V CDR1 and CDR2: LNHDA, SQIVND (reference sequence). The CDR3 DNA reads as TGTGCCAGTATAAGGCCAGGGCTTAGCAATCAGCCCCAGCATTTT. Translating it yields CASIRPGLSNQPQHF.

With regard to this clone: A junction boundary mismatches the germline segment, possibly from a read error. Other DNA sequences of this sample code for an identical CDR3. V is TRBV9 and J is TRBJ1-2; possibly TRBD1 for D (6 bases). Germline values: CDR1 SGDLS, CDR2 YYNGEE. There are 16 residues in the CDR3. CDR3 in amino acids: CASSVAAQGTPTGYTF. The CDR3 nucleotides read TGCGCCAGCAGCGTAGCGGCACAGGGAACCCCTACGGGCTACACCTTC.

This chain uses TRBV11-2 with TRBJ2-1; no reliable D call. V was trimmed by 3 bases and J by 7 bases, leaving 10 bases between them. Germline CDR1 is SGHAT and CDR2 is FQNNGV. This CDR3 region has 13 residues. The CDR3 protein is CASSFRMENEQFF. CDR3 DNA: TGTGCCAGCAGCTTCCGGATGGAGAATGAGCAGTTCTTC.

The chain's CDR3 is CASSPTGEETQYF. In nucleotides, the CDR3 is TGTGCCAGCAGTCCAACAGGGGAAGAGACCCAGTACTTC. The chain carries TRBV11-2 and TRBJ2-5, with 7 bases fitting TRBD1. This CDR3 is 13 amino acids long. V was clipped by 6 bases and J by 3 bases; unmatched bases: 4. Germline V gene lookup returns CDR1 SGHAT and CDR2 FQNNGV.

The chain carries TRBV2 and TRBJ2-1; possibly TRBD1 for D (5 bases). The V gene lost 4 bases and the J gene lost 8 bases, with 9 bases spanning the gap. CDR3 size: 12 residues. Germline CDR1 reads SNHLY; CDR2 reads FYNNEI. The CDR3, as DNA: TGTGCCAGCAGTGTCAGGGTCCATGAGCAGTTCTTC. It is translated as CASSVRVHEQFF.

This chain links TRBV13 with TRBJ2-7; 9 nucleotides match TRBD2. This CDR3 has 16 amino acids. After removal of 2 bases from V and 7 bases from J, the junction contained 12 bases not matched to a gene. Germline values: CDR1 PRHDT, CDR2 FYEKMQ (reference sequence). The CDR3 region is CASSLSASGDFLEQYF. The DNA for the CDR3 is TGTGCCAGCAGCTTAAGTGCTAGCGGGGACTTCTTGGAGCAGTACTTC.

The chain uses TRBV19 and TRBJ2-5; perhaps TRBD1 as D (6 bases). Looked up from germline, CDR1 is LNHDA and CDR2 is SQIVND (reference sequence). With 5 bases removed from V and 6 bases from J, the gap between germline ends came to 16 bases. CDR3 length equals 14 residues. CDR3: CASSVQGPGKTQYF. The CDR3 bases are TGTGCCAGTAGTGTACAGGGACCGGGCAAGACCCAGTACTTC.

This clone was counted a single time. The chain has TRBV15 and TRBJ1-3; no reliable D call. From germline, CDR1 is LNHNV and CDR2 YYDKDF (reference sequence). Trimming took 0 bases from V and 8 from J, leaving 14 bases between them. This CDR3 has 15 amino acids. The CDR3 loop reads CATSRDMAPGYTIYF. CDR3 DNA sequence: TGTGCCACCAGCAGAGACATGGCACCCGGGTACACCATATATTTT.